Included here is one TCR beta chain sequence, with context. The sample originates from a study of blood T cell repertoires in COVID-19. Across the study: COVID-19 samples from acute and convalescent phases originated in the United States, Italy and Spain.

V was shortened by 0 bases and J by 2 bases, with 5 bases between the two germline ends. The CDR3 runs 13 residues. The germline V gene has CDR1 SGHKS and CDR2 YYEKEE (reference sequence). Methods used by the authors: Reference gene primer amplification in the assay estimated nucleated cell counts. Method: immunoSEQ multiplex PCR; TCRdb's copy keeps in-frame clones and lacks some. V, J and clone size are those of that table, while D and trimming were read from the DNA. The sample includes 250,000 to 400,000 clones, about 91% of them seen just once. This chain connects TRBV5-5 to TRBJ1-2; no definite D call. The source is a woman in her twenties or thirties with COVID-19, enrolled during active disease. Source material: peripheral blood. CDR3 residues: CASSLEQNYGYTF. The CDR3 nucleotides are TGTGCCAGCAGCTTGGAACAGAACTATGGCTACACCTTC.